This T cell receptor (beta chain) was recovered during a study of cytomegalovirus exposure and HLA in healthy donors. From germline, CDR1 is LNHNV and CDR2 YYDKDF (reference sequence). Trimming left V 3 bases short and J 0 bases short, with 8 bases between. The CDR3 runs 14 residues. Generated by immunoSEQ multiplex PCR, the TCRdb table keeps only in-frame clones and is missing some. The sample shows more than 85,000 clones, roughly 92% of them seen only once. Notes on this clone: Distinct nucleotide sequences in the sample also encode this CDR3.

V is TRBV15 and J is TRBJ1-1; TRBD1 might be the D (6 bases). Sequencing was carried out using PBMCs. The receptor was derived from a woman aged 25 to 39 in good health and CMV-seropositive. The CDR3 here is CATSRDRVNTEAFF. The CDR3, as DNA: TGTGCCACCAGCAGGGACAGAGTGAACACTGAAGCTTTCTTT.